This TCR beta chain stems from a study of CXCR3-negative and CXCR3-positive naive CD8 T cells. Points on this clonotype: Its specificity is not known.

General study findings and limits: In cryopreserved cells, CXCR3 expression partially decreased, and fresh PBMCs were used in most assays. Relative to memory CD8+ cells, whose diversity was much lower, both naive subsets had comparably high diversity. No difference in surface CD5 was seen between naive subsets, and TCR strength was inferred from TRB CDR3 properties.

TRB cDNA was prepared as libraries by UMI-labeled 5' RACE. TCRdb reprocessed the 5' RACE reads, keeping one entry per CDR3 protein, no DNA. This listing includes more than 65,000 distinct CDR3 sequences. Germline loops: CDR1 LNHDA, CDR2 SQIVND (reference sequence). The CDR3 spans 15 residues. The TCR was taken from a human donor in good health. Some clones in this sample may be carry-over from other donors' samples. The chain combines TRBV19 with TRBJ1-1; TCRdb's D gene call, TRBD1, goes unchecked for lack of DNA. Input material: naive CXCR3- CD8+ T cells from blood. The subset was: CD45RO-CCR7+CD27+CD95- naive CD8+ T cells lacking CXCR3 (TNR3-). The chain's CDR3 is CASTLMDRTNTEAFF.